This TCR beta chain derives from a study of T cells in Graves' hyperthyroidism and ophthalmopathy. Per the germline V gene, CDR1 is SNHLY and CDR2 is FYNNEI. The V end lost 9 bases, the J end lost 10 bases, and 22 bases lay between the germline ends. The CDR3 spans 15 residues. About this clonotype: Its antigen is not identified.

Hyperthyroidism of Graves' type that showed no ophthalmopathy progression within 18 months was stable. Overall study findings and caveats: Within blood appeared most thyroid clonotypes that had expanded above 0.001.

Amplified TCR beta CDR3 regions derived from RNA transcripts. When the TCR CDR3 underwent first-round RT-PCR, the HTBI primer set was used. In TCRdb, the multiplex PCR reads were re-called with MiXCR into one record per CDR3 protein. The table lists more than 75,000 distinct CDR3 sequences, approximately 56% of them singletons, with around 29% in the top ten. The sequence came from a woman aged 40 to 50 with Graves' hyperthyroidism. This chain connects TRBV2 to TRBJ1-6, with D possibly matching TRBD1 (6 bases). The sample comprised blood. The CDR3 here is CARTDVTGALSPLHF. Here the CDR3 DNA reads TGTGCCAGGACTGATGTTACGGGGGCCCTCTCACCCCTCCACTTT.